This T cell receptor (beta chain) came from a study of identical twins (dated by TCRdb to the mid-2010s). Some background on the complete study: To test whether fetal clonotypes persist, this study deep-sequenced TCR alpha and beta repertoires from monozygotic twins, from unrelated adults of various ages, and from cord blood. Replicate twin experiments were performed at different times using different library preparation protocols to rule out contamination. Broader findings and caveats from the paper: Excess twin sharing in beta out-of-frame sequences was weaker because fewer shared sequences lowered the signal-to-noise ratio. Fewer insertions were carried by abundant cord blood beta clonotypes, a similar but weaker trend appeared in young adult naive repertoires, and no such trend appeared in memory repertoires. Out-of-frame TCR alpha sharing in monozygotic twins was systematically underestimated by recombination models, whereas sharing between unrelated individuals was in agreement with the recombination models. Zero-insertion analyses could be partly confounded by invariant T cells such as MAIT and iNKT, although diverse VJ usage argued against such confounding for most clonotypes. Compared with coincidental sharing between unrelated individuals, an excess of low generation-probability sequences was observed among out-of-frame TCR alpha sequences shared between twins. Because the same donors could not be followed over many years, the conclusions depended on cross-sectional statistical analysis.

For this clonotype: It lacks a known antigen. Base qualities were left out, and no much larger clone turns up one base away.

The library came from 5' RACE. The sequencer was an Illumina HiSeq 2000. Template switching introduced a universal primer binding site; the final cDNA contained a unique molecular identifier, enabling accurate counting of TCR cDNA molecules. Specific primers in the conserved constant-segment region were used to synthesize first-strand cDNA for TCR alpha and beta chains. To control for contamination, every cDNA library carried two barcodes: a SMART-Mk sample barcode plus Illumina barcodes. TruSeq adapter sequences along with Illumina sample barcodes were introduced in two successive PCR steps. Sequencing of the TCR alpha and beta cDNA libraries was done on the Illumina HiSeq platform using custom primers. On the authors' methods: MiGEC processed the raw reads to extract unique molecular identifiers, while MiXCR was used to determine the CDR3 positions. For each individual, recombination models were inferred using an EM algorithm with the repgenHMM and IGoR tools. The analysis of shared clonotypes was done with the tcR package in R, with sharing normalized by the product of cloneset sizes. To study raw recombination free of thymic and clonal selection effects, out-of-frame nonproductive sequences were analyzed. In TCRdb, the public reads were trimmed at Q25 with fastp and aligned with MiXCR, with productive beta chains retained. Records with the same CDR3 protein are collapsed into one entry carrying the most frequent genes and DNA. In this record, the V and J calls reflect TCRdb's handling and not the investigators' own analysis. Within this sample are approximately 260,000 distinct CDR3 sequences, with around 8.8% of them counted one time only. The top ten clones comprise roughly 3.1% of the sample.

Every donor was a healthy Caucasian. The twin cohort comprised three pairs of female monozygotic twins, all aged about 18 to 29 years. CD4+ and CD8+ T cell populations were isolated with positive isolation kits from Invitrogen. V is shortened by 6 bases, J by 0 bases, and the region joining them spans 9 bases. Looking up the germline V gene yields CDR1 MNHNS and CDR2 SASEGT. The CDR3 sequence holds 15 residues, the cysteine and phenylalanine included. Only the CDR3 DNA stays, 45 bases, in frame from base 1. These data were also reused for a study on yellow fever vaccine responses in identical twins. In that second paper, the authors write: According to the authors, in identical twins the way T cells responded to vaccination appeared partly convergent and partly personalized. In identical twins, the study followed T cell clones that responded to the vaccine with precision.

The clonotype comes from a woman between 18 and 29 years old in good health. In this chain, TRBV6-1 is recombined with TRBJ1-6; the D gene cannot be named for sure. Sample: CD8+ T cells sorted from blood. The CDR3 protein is CASSQRSSYNSPLHF. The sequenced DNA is TGTGCCAGCAGCCAGAGGAGCTCCTATAATTCACCCCTCCACTTT.